This T cell receptor (beta chain) originates from a study of lung T cells in sarcoidosis with Löfgren's syndrome. Study results and caveats: These T cells possibly recognize a putative, unidentified sarcoidosis-associated antigen.

TCRdb reanalysed the reads using MiXCR and keeps one entry per CDR3 protein. The repertoire holds around 60,000 distinct CDR3 sequences, with 21% as singletons. This clonotype was seen at least ten times. What it binds is not known. The source of this sequence is a human donor with sarcoidosis (Löfgren's syndrome or another form), or a control subject (not recorded which). The sequenced sample consisted of CD4+ T cells from PBMCs.

The CDR3 nucleotides are TGTGCCAGCATTCGAAGGGGTGACACCGGGGAGCTGTTTTTT. It yields the protein CASIRRGDTGELFF. The J gene is TRBJ2-2, the V gene TRBV6-1, with a weak D call TRBD1 (5 bases). Germline loops: CDR1 MNHNS, CDR2 SASEGT. The V gene lost 7 bases and the J gene lost 3 bases, with 12 bases spanning the gap. CDR3 length: 14 residues.